This TCR beta chain was found in a study of OX40 agonist ivuxolimab in advanced cancers. Describing the broader study: The costimulatory receptor OX40 (CD134) was targeted by ivuxolimab, a fully human IgG2 agonistic monoclonal antibody. Intravenous ivuxolimab was administered to patients every 2 weeks at six dose levels: 0.01, 0.1, 0.3, 1.5, 3 and 10 mg/kg. Of the approximately 53 patients in dose escalation, about 20 had hepatocellular carcinoma, some 15 had melanoma, 9 had renal cell carcinoma and 9 had head and neck cancer. The dose-escalation cohort was about 86% male with a mean age of roughly 62 years, ranging from roughly 23 to 85. Prior anti-PD-1, anti-PD-L1 or anti-CTLA-4 therapy was permitted, and about two fifths of dose-escalation patients had received checkpoint inhibitors. Partial responses were achieved by three dose-escalation patients, of whom one had hepatocellular carcinoma and two had cutaneous melanoma. Peripheral TCRbeta sequencing was intended to test whether TCR sequence diversity was altered and clonal T-cell expansion was caused by ivuxolimab. The monotherapy dose-escalation portion (N ≈ 52 patients) of the phase I ivuxolimab trial is reported in the paper.

The trial excluded patients who had a history of autoimmune disease or who were on systemic immunosuppression. In every dose cohort, peripheral blood was drawn for TCR sequencing at baseline, cycle 4 day 1, and cycle 7 day 1. Samples were obtained from an open-label, multicenter, first-in-human phase I dose-escalation trial of ivuxolimab. The trial enrolled adults with locally advanced or metastatic head and neck squamous cell, hepatocellular, melanoma or renal cell carcinoma. Before TCR sequencing, CD4+ T cells and CD8+ T cells from peripheral blood were sorted into separate populations. Study-wide findings and limitations: Low levels of normalized T-cell clonal expansion were also shown by some nonresponding patients. In the 0.1-3.0 mg/kg groups, partial responders had among the lowest normalized peripheral clonal expansion, particularly in CD8+ T cells. On average, CD8+ T cells showed more expanded clones than CD4+ T cells after ivuxolimab. At doses of 0.1 to 3.0 mg/kg, clonal expansion of both CD4+ and CD8+ T cells in blood was seen between baseline and week 6. The antigen specificity of the clonally expanded peripheral T cells was not determined.

Note on this clone: What this receptor recognizes is not known. No clone much larger than this one lies a single base away; base qualities are absent.

V is trimmed back by 6 bases and J by 3 bases, and the junction contains 8 bases that no gene match accounts for. Per the germline V gene, KGHSH is the CDR1 and LQKENI is the CDR2. The cysteine opens and the phenylalanine closes a CDR3 of 15 amino acids. Only CDR3 DNA is held: 45 bases, read in frame from base 1. To sequence the TCRbeta CDR3 region, genomic DNA was isolated from the sorted cells. The immunoSEQ Assay was used to sequence the TCRbeta CDR3 regions. TCRdb mirrors the immuneACCESS table, restricted to in-frame sequences. Some clones are absent from its copies; in checked studies, under half trace to an unresolved V gene, and the reason for the others is unknown. The sample data list 98,000 or so clones, and roughly 95% of these were observed just once. Clones ranked in the top ten supply around 0.17% of the sample.

This clonotype originated in an adult with an advanced solid tumor such as melanoma, head and neck, liver or kidney cancer. The chain couples TRBV18 to TRBJ2-1, and 7 junction bases match TRBD1. Sequences were derived from CD4+ or CD8+ T cells sorted from blood, sampled in a trial of the OX40 agonist ivuxolimab. The CDR3 here reads CASSRSGTDYNEQFF. The sequence in DNA is TGTGCCAGCTCCCGATCCGGGACAGACTACAATGAGCAGTTCTTC. Extended through the reference TRBV18 and TRBJ2-1 proteins, this CDR3 yields the full variable domain: NAGVMQNPRHLVRRRGQEARLRCSPMKGHSHVYWYRQLPEEGLKFMVYLQKENIIDESGMPKERFSAEFPKEGPSILRIQQVVRGDSAAYFCASSRSGTDYNEQFFGPGTRLTVL.